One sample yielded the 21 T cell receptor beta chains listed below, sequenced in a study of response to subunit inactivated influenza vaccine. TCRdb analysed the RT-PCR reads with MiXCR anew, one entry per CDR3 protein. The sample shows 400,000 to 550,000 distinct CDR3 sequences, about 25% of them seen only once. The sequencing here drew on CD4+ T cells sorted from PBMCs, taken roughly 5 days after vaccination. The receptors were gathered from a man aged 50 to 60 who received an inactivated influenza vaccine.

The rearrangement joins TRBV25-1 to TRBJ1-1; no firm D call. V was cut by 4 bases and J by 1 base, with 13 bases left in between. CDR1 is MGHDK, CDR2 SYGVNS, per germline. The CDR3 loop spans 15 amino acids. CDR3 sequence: CASSGGGRSNTEAFF. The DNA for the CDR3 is TGTGCCAGCAGTGGGGGAGGGCGATCGAACACTGAAGCTTTCTTT.

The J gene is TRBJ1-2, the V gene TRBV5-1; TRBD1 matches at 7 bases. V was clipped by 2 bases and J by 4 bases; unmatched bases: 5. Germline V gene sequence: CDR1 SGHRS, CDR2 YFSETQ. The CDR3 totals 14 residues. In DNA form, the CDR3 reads TGCGCCAGCAGCTTAAGGACAGGCAGCTATGGCTACACCTTC. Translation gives CASSLRTGSYGYTF. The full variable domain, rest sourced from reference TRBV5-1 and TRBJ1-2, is KAGVTQTPRYLIKTRGQQVTLSCSPISGHRSVSWYQQTPGQGLQFLFEYFSETQRNKGNFPGRFSGRQFSNSRSEMNVSTLELGDSALYLCASSLRTGSYGYTFGSGTRLTVV.

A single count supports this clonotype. The CDR3 spells CATSRGNNGEQYF. CDR3 sequence (DNA): TGTGCCACCAGCAGGGGGAATAATGGCGAGCAGTACTTC. The chain couples TRBV2 to TRBJ2-7; 7 bases align to TRBD1. Germline CDR1 is SNHLY and CDR2 is FYNNEI. Trimming at V came to 10 bases and at J to 6 bases, leaving 12 bases not matched to a gene. This CDR3 comprises 13 residues.

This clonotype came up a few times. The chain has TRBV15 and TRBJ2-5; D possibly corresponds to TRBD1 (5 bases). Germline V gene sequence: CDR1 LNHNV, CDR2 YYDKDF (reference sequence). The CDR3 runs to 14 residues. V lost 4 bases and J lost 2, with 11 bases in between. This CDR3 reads CATSKGNLQETQYF. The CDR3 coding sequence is TGTGCCACCAGCAAGGGGAACCTACAAGAGACCCAGTACTTC.

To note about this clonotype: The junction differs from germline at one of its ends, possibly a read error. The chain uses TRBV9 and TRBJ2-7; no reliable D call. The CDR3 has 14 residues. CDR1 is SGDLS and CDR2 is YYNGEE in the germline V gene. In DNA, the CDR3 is TGTGCCAGCAGCCCCCGGGCCTCCCCCTATGAGCAGTACTTC. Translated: CASSPRASPYEQYF.

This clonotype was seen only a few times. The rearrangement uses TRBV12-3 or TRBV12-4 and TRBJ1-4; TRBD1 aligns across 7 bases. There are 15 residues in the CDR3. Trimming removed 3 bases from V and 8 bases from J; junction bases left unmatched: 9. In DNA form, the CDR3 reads TGTGCCAGCAGTTTTTATGGCAGGGGGAGGGAAAAACTGTTTTTT. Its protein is CASSFYGRGREKLFF.

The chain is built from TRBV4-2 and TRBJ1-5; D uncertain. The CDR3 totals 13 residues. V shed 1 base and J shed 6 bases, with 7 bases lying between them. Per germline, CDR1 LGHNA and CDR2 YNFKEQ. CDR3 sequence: CASSQVGVQPQHF. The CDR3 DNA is TGTGCCAGCAGCCAAGTGGGAGTTCAGCCCCAGCATTTT.

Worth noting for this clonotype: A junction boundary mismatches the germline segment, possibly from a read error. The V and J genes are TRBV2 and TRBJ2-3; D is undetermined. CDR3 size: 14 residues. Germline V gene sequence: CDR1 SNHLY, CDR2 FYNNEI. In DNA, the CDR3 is TGTGCCAGCAGTGTTGGTAGTAGCACAGATACGCAGTCTTTT. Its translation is CASSVGSSTDTQSF.

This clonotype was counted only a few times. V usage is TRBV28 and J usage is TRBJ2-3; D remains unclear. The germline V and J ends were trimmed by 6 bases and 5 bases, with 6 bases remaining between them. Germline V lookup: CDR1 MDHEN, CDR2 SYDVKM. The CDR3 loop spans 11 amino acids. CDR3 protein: CASRRIDTQYF. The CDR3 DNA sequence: TGTGCCAGCAGGAGGATAGATACGCAGTATTTT.

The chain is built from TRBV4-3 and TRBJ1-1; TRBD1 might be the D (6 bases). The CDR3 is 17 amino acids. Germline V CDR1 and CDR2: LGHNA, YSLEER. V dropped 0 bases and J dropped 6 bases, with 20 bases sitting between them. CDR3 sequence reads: CASSQEGAGSLHAEAFF. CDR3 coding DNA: TGCGCCAGCAGCCAAGAGGGGGCAGGTTCTTTACACGCTGAAGCTTTCTTT.

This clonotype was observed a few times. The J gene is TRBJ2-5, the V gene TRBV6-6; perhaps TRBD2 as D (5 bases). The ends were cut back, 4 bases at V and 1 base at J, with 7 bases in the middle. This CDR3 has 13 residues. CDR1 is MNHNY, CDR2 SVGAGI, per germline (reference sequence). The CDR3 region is CASSSGIQETQYF. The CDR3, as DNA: TGTGCCAGCAGTTCCGGGATCCAAGAGACCCAGTACTTC.

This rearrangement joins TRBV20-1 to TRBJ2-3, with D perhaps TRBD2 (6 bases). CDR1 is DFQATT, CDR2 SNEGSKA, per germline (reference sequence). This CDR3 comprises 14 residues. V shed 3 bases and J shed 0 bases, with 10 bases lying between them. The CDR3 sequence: CSASRLASTDTQYF. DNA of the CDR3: TGCAGTGCTAGTCGGCTAGCGAGCACAGATACGCAGTATTTT.

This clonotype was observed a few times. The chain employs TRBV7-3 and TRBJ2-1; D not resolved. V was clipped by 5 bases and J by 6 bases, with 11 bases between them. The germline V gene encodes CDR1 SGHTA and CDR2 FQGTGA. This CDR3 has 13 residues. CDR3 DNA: TGTGCCAGCAGCCCCCAATGGGGCAATGAGCAGTTCTTC. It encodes CASSPQWGNEQFF.

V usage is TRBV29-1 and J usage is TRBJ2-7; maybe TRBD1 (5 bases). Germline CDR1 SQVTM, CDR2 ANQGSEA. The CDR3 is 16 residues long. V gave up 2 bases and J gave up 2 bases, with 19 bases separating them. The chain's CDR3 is CSVEYYGAGKTYEQYF. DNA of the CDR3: TGCAGCGTTGAATATTATGGGGCTGGGAAGACCTACGAGCAGTACTTC.

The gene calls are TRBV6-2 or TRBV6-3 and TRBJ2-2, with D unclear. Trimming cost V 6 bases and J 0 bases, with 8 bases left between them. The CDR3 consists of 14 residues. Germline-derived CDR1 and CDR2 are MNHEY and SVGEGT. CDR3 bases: TGTGCCAGCAGAGTTCTAACGAACACCGGGGAGCTGTTTTTT. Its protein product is CASRVLTNTGELFF.

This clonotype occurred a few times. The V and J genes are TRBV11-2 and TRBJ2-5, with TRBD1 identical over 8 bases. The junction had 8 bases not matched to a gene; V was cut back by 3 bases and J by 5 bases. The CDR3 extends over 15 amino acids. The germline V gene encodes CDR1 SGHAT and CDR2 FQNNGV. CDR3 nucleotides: TGTGCCAGCAGCTTCCAGACAGGGGATGGCGAGACCCAGTACTTC. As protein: CASSFQTGDGETQYF.

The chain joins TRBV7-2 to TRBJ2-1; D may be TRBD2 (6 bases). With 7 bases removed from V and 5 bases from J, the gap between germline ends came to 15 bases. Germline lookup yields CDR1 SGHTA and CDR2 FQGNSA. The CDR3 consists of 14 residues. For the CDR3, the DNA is TGTGCCAGCAAGACCGGGAGTCTCAACAATGAGCAGTTCTTC. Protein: CASKTGSLNNEQFF. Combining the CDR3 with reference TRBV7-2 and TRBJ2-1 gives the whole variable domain GAGVSQSPSNKVTEKGKDVELRCDPISGHTALYWYRQSLGQGLEFLIYFQGNSAPDKSGLPSDRFSAERTGGSVSTLTIQRTQQEDSAVYLCASKTGSLNNEQFFGPGTRLTVL.

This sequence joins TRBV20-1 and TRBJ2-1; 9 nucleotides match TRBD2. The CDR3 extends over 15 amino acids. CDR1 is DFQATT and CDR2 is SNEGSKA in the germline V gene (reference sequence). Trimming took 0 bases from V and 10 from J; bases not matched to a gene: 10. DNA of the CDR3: TGCAGTGCTAGAGATATGGCGGGAGGGGGGGAGGAGCAGTTCTTC. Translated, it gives CSARDMAGGGEEQFF.

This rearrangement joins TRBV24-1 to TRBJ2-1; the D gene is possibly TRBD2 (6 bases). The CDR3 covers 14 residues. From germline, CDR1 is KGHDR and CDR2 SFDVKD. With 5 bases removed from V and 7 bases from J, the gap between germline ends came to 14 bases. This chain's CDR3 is CATSVGGRLNEQFF. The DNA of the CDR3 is TGTGCCACCAGTGTTGGGGGGAGGTTAAATGAGCAGTTCTTC.

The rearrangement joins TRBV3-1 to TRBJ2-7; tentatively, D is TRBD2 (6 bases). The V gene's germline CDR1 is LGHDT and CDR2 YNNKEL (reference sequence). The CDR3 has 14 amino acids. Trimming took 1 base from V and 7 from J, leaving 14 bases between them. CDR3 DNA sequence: TGTGCCAGCAGCCAAGGTTTCCGGGGGAGAGAGCAGTACTTC. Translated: CASSQGFRGREQYF.

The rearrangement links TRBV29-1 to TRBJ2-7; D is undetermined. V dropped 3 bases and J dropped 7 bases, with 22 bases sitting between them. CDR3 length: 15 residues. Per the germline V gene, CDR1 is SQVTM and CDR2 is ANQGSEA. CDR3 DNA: TGCAGCGTTGAGCGTCGACTGGCCCAGAGGAGAGAGCAGTACTTC. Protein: CSVERRLAQRREQYF.